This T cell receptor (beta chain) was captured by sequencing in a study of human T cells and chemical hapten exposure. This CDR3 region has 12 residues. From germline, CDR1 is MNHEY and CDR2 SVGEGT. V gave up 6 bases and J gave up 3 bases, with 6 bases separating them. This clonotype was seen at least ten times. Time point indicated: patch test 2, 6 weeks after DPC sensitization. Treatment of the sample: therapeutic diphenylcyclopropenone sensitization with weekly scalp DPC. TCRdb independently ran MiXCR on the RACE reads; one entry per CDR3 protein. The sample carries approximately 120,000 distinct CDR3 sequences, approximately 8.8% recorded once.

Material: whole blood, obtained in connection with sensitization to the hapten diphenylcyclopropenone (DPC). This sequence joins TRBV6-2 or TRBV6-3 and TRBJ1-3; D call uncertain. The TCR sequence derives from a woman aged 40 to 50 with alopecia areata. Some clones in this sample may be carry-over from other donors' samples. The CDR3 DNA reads TGTGCCAGCAGCCCGGTTGGAAACACCATATATTTT. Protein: CASSPVGNTIYF.